This is a list of T cell receptor beta chains from one sample in a study of blood T cells in healthy people across ages. TCRdb independently ran MiXCR on the 5' RACE reads; one entry per CDR3 protein. This table holds about 800,000 distinct CDR3 sequences, 25% found once. This sample also belongs to another study, concerning T cells of mothers and their children.

What was sequenced was blood. Every receptor here comes from a boy between 10 and 17 years old in good health. CDR3s include the opening cysteine and the closing phenylalanine or tryptophan. Fields, in order: J gene, D gene, V gene, clone size, CDR3 protein, CDR3 DNA. The D gene is left open where the match is weak. Size values are once, few and many counts, or a class for expanded clones, and some rows have none.

J: TRBJ1-2; D: TRBD1; V: TRBV2; size: few; CDR3: CLDRGDGDYGYTF; DNA: TGCTTGGACAGGGGGGACGGCGACTATGGCTACACCTTC
J: TRBJ2-5; D: .; V: TRBV7-2; size: many; CDR3: CASSLAPVIETQYF; DNA: TGTGCCAGCAGCTTAGCCCCCGTGATAGAGACCCAGTACTTC
J: TRBJ2-1; D: .; V: TRBV20-1; size: few; CDR3: CSAIQGRQFNEQFF; DNA: TGCAGTGCTATACAGGGTCGTCAGTTCAATGAGCAGTTCTTC
J: TRBJ2-7; D: .; V: TRBV29-1; size: few; CDR3: CSVEKSDRGFYEQYF; DNA: TGCAGCGTTGAAAAGTCGGACAGAGGATTCTACGAGCAGTACTTC
J: TRBJ2-7; D: .; V: TRBV20-1; size: .; CDR3: CSARGQRKSSYEQYF; DNA: TGCAGTGCTAGAGGTCAGCGGAAGAGCTCCTACGAGCAGTACTTC
J: TRBJ1-4; D: .; V: TRBV27; size: few; CDR3: CASLNEKLFF; DNA: TGTGCCAGTCTTAATGAAAAACTGTTTTTT
J: TRBJ2-2; D: TRBD1; V: TRBV6-5; size: few; CDR3: CASSYSGQGSTGELFF; DNA: TGTGCCAGCAGTTACTCGGGACAGGGGTCCACCGGGGAGCTGTTTTTT
J: TRBJ1-5; D: .; V: TRBV28; size: .; CDR3: CASSGDNQPQHF; DNA: TGTGCCAGCAGCGGAGACAATCAGCCCCAGCATTTT
J: TRBJ2-1; D: .; V: TRBV7-9; size: few; CDR3: CASSLARGGYNEQFF; DNA: TGTGCCAGCAGCTTAGCCCGCGGCGGGTACAATGAGCAGTTCTTC
J: TRBJ1-2; D: TRBD1; V: TRBV10-3; size: few; CDR3: CAISGQGRDYGYTF; DNA: TGTGCCATCAGTGGACAGGGGAGGGACTATGGCTACACCTTC
J: TRBJ2-2; D: .; V: TRBV3-1; size: once; CDR3: CASSQVQGAGELFF; DNA: TGTGCCAGCAGCCAAGTGCAGGGAGCCGGGGAGCTGTTCTTT
J: TRBJ2-5; D: TRBD1; V: TRBV4-3; size: .; CDR3: CASSHHTGGGETQYF; DNA: TGCGCCAGCAGCCACCACACAGGGGGCGGAGAGACCCAGTACTTC
J: TRBJ1-4; D: .; V: TRBV3-1; size: many; CDR3: CASSRDRNEKLFF; DNA: TGTGCCAGCAGCCGAGACAGGAATGAAAAACTGTTTTTT
J: TRBJ2-7; D: TRBD1; V: TRBV5-1; size: few; CDR3: CASNQGANSYEQYF; DNA: TGCGCCAGCAACCAGGGGGCCAACTCCTACGAGCAGTACTTC
J: TRBJ2-5; D: .; V: TRBV7-8; size: few; CDR3: CASSLWGVRETQYF; DNA: TGTGCCAGCAGCTTATGGGGGGTGAGAGAGACCCAGTACTTC
J: TRBJ1-1; D: TRBD1; V: TRBV20-1; size: few; CDR3: CSARDPGQRSGVFF; DNA: TGCAGTGCTAGAGATCCGGGACAGCGCTCCGGGGTTTTCTTT
J: TRBJ2-6; D: .; V: TRBV28; size: once; CDR3: CASSPRRGQTSGANVLTF; DNA: TGTGCCAGCAGTCCACGGCGGGGACAAACCTCTGGGGCCAACGTCCTGACTTTC
J: TRBJ2-5; D: .; V: TRBV20-1; size: few; CDR3: CSARGEGKAETQYF; DNA: TGCAGTGCTAGAGGAGAGGGGAAGGCAGAGACCCAGTACTTC
J: TRBJ2-5; D: .; V: TRBV4-3; size: .; CDR3: CASVGTPKETQYF; DNA: TGCGCCAGCGTTGGGACACCGAAAGAGACCCAGTACTTC
J: TRBJ1-4; D: .; V: TRBV21-1; size: few; CDR3: CASSLNRFWEKLFF; DNA: TGTGCCAGCAGCCTAAACCGGTTCTGGGAAAAACTGTTTTTT
J: TRBJ1-4; D: .; V: TRBV28; size: many; CDR3: CASSRTSPSATNEKLFF; DNA: TGTGCCAGCAGTCGGACCTCCCCTTCTGCAACTAATGAAAAACTGTTTTTT
J: TRBJ1-4; D: .; V: TRBV29-1; size: .; CDR3: CSVLRVGNEKLFF; DNA: TGCAGCGTTCTTCGGGTGGGTAATGAAAAACTGTTTTTT
J: TRBJ2-7; D: TRBD2; V: TRBV5-1; size: .; CDR3: CASRGGSNSYEQYF; DNA: TGCGCCAGCAGGGGCGGGAGTAACTCCTACGAGCAATACTTC
J: TRBJ2-5; D: .; V: TRBV2; size: .; CDR3: CASSEGPRGGTQYF; DNA: TGTGCCAGCAGTGAGGGCCCACGAGGGGGGACCCAGTACTTC
J: TRBJ1-2; D: TRBD1; V: TRBV10-3; size: .; CDR3: CAISESQQGILNYGYTF; DNA: TGTGCCATCAGTGAGTCCCAACAGGGGATTCTCAACTATGGCTACACCTTC
J: TRBJ1-2; D: .; V: TRBV5-1; size: many; CDR3: CASSLGVYYGYTF; DNA: TGCGCCAGCAGTCTGGGGGTTTACTATGGCTACACCTTC
J: TRBJ1-6; D: .; V: TRBV20-1; size: few; CDR3: CSASRIQSSYNSPLHF; DNA: TGCAGTGCTAGCCGCATCCAGAGCTCCTATAATTCACCCCTCCACTTT
J: TRBJ2-7; D: .; V: TRBV15; size: few; CDR3: CATSRFQGYEQYF; DNA: TGTGCCACCAGCAGGTTCCAGGGATACGAGCAGTACTTC
J: TRBJ2-3; D: .; V: TRBV12-3/TRBV12-4; size: .; CDR3: CASSTHRGLTDAQYF; DNA: TGTGCCAGCAGTACCCACAGGGGACTTACAGATGCGCAGTATTTT
J: TRBJ2-5; D: .; V: TRBV19; size: .; CDR3: CASSIVFGSQETQYF; DNA: TGTGCCAGTAGTATAGTGTTCGGTTCTCAAGAGACCCAGTACTTC
J: TRBJ2-1; D: .; V: TRBV5-4; size: few; CDR3: CASSPPERDEQFF; DNA: TGTGCCAGCAGCCCACCCGAGCGCGATGAGCAGTTCTTC
J: TRBJ2-5; D: .; V: TRBV7-9; size: many; CDR3: CASSLVGGAETQYF; DNA: TGTGCCAGCAGCTTAGTGGGGGGAGCGGAGACCCAGTACTTC
J: TRBJ1-4; D: .; V: TRBV18; size: .; CDR3: CASSLNGRFNEKLFF; DNA: TGTGCCAGCTCACTCAATGGACGGTTTAATGAAAAACTGTTTTTT
J: TRBJ1-1; D: .; V: TRBV29-1; size: few; CDR3: CSVEDKPLGSMNTEAFF; DNA: TGCAGCGTTGAAGATAAGCCCCTGGGGTCAATGAACACTGAAGCTTTCTTT
J: TRBJ2-7; D: .; V: TRBV7-3; size: few; CDR3: CASGSAGHSEQYF; DNA: TGTGCCAGTGGGAGTGCGGGACACTCCGAGCAGTACTTC
J: TRBJ2-7; D: .; V: TRBV5-6; size: .; CDR3: CASSFLSSYEQYF; DNA: TGTGCCAGCAGCTTTCTCAGCTCCTACGAGCAGTACTTC
J: TRBJ1-2; D: .; V: TRBV25-1; size: few; CDR3: CASSGRVVNYGYTF; DNA: TGTGCCAGCAGTGGCAGGGTTGTTAACTATGGCTACACCTTC
J: TRBJ2-5; D: TRBD2; V: TRBV29-1; size: .; CDR3: CSTGLAGVGETQYF; DNA: TGCAGCACTGGACTAGCGGGAGTGGGAGAGACCCAGTACTTC
J: TRBJ1-5; D: .; V: TRBV6-6; size: .; CDR3: CASSPRNSNQPQHF; DNA: TGTGCCAGCAGTCCTCGTAACAGCAATCAGCCCCAGCATTTT
J: TRBJ2-7; D: .; V: TRBV28; size: .; CDR3: CASSLLDPPGVGQYF; DNA: TGTGCCAGCAGTTTATTGGATCCGCCGGGAGTAGGGCAGTACTTC
J: TRBJ1-5; D: .; V: TRBV20-1; size: .; CDR3: CSAGPERQPQHF; DNA: TGCAGTGCTGGCCCGGAGAGGCAGCCCCAGCATTTT
J: TRBJ2-3; D: .; V: TRBV29-1; size: few; CDR3: CSVEYGARGGDTQYF; DNA: TGCAGCGTTGAATACGGCGCCAGGGGGGGAGATACGCAGTATTTT
J: TRBJ2-5; D: .; V: TRBV4-2; size: few; CDR3: CASSQDSDSRPGTQYF; DNA: TGTGCCAGCAGCCAAGATAGTGATTCTCGACCCGGGACCCAGTACTTC
J: TRBJ2-5; D: TRBD1; V: TRBV28; size: few; CDR3: CASKLTDRRQETQYF; DNA: TGTGCCAGCAAGTTGACGGACAGGAGACAAGAGACCCAGTACTTC
J: TRBJ2-3; D: .; V: TRBV9; size: few; CDR3: CASSVSGVSDTQYF; DNA: TGTGCCAGCAGCGTATCGGGAGTTTCGGATACGCAGTATTTT
J: TRBJ2-7; D: .; V: TRBV6-2/TRBV6-3; size: .; CDR3: CASSWGWIQGAGEQYF; DNA: TGTGCCAGCAGTTGGGGTTGGATTCAGGGAGCGGGCGAGCAGTACTTC
J: TRBJ2-5; D: TRBD1; V: TRBV25-1; size: .; CDR3: CASADGRQGAQETQYF; DNA: TGTGCCAGCGCGGACGGTAGACAGGGGGCACAAGAGACCCAGTACTTC
J: TRBJ2-7; D: .; V: TRBV5-1; size: once; CDR3: CASSLVRGGEQYF; DNA: TGCGCCAGCAGCTTGGTTCGAGGGGGCGAGCAGTACTTC
J: TRBJ1-1; D: .; V: TRBV12-3/TRBV12-4; size: few; CDR3: CASSPDGWGTEAFF; DNA: TGTGCCAGCAGCCCCGACGGATGGGGCACTGAAGCTTTCTTT
J: TRBJ1-2; D: TRBD1; V: TRBV7-9; size: .; CDR3: CASSAPDRTNYGYTF; DNA: TGTGCCAGCAGCGCTCCGGACAGGACAAACTATGGCTACACCTTC
J: TRBJ2-7; D: TRBD2; V: TRBV4-2; size: few; CDR3: CASTRLAGGPYEQYF; DNA: TGTGCCAGCACCAGACTAGCGGGAGGGCCTTACGAGCAGTACTTC
J: TRBJ2-5; D: TRBD1; V: TRBV9; size: few; CDR3: CASSDGQGVETQYF; DNA: TGTGCCAGCAGCGACGGACAGGGTGTGGAGACCCAGTACTTC
J: TRBJ2-1; D: TRBD1; V: TRBV7-8; size: many; CDR3: CASSLPGQGSYNEQFF; DNA: TGTGCCAGCAGCTTACCGGGACAGGGATCCTACAATGAGCAGTTCTTC
J: TRBJ2-7; D: TRBD2; V: TRBV7-2; size: .; CDR3: CASSTLAGDSYEQYF; DNA: TGTGCCAGCAGCACCCTAGCGGGGGACTCCTACGAGCAGTACTTC
J: TRBJ1-2; D: TRBD1; V: TRBV28; size: .; CDR3: CASRGTGYYGYTF; DNA: TGTGCCAGCAGAGGGACAGGGTACTATGGCTACACCTTC
J: TRBJ1-5; D: TRBD1; V: TRBV6-2/TRBV6-3; size: few; CDR3: CASSSPTGAQPQHF; DNA: TGTGCCAGCAGTTCCCCGACAGGGGCTCAGCCCCAGCATTTT
J: TRBJ2-3; D: TRBD2; V: TRBV27; size: .; CDR3: CASSLPGRWADTQYF; DNA: TGTGCCAGCAGTCTGCCCGGGAGGTGGGCAGATACGCAGTATTTT
J: TRBJ1-5; D: .; V: TRBV12-3/TRBV12-4; size: few; CDR3: CASSQGLNQPQHF; DNA: TGTGCCAGCAGCCAGGGGCTCAATCAGCCCCAGCATTTT
J: TRBJ2-1; D: TRBD1; V: TRBV15; size: .; CDR3: CATSNSPGTGNEQFF; DNA: TGTGCCACCAGCAACAGTCCCGGGACAGGGAATGAGCAGTTCTTC
J: TRBJ2-5; D: TRBD1; V: TRBV6-5; size: .; CDR3: CASSYSGITGGETQYF; DNA: TGTGCCAGCAGTTACTCGGGTATCACAGGGGGGGAGACCCAGTACTTC